One sample yielded the 10 T cell receptor beta chains listed below, sequenced in a study of vaccination and CD4 T cells after COVID-19. Cultured CD4+ T-cell DNA underwent Oncomine TCR Beta short-read sequencing. MiXCR, run by TCRdb on the PCR reads, gives a single entry per CDR3 protein. The table lists about 14,000 distinct CDR3 sequences, 78% of them singletons, with around 9.5% in the top ten. No antigen has been identified for these receptors. The treatment is: approximately 9-day PBMC culture with coronavirus spike peptide pools or control peptides (ViraFEST assay). This material consisted of CD4+ T cells from blood, cultured in vitro, taken after SARS-CoV-2 vaccination. All receptors come from a human donor who received a COVID-19 vaccine.

The rearrangement uses TRBV20-1 and TRBJ1-2, with 9 bases aligning to TRBD1. After removal of 4 bases from V and 3 bases from J, the junction contained 6 bases not matched to a gene. The CDR3 has 14 residues. From germline, CDR1 is DFQATT and CDR2 SNEGSKA (reference sequence). This CDR3 reads CSAKTGGKDYGYTF. The CDR3 coding sequence is TGCAGTGCTAAAACAGGGGGCAAGGACTATGGCTACACCTTC.

The chain employs TRBV7-2 and TRBJ1-2; a weak D match, TRBD1 (6 bases). Trimming removed 1 base from V and 3 bases from J, with 12 bases in between. This CDR3 region has 15 residues. Per the germline V gene, CDR1 is SGHTA and CDR2 is FQGNSA. The CDR3 region is CASSLDRDVYYGYTF. As DNA, the CDR3 is TGTGCCAGCAGCTTAGACAGGGATGTTTACTATGGCTACACCTTC.

This clonotype showed up just a few times. The chain joins TRBV7-9 to TRBJ1-1, with 7 bases matching TRBD1. The CDR3 loop spans 13 amino acids. Trimming cost V 4 bases and J 6 bases; bases outside gene matches: 5. CDR1 and CDR2 from the germline V gene are SEHNR and FQNEAQ (reference sequence). CDR3 loop: CASSSGTAAEAFF. The CDR3 region has the DNA TGTGCCAGCAGCTCCGGGACAGCCGCTGAAGCTTTCTTT.

With respect to this clonotype: One end of the junction fails to match germline, which may point to a read error. The chain carries TRBV19 and TRBJ2-5, with D hard to call. The CDR3 extends over 13 amino acids. CDR1 and CDR2 (germline): LNHDA, SQIVND (reference sequence). CDR3 sequence (DNA): TGTGCCAATAGTCCGGGCTCGGAAGAGACCCAGTACTTC. It yields the protein CANSPGSEETQYF.

The chain is built from TRBV20-1 and TRBJ2-4; D not certain. V was trimmed by 0 bases and J by 0 bases, leaving 9 bases between them. Germline V gene sequence: CDR1 DFQATT, CDR2 SNEGSKA (reference sequence). The CDR3 sequence is 15 residues long. The CDR3 nucleotides read TGCAGTGCTAGAGACTTCGGGCTAGCCAAAAACATTCAGTACTTC. Amino acids: CSARDFGLAKNIQYF.

The chain combines TRBV18 with TRBJ1-2; TRBD1 matches at 9 bases. This CDR3 has 16 amino acids. Germline CDR1 is KGHSH and CDR2 is LQKENI. After removal of 1 base from V and 5 bases from J, the junction contained 8 bases not matched to a gene. The CDR3 nucleotides are TGTGCCAGCTCACCACGTAGACAGGGGGATGGTTATGGCTACACCTTC. This codes for CASSPRRQGDGYGYTF.

V and J are TRBV7-2 and TRBJ2-3, with D tentatively TRBD1 (5 bases). This CDR3 has 15 residues. Germline V gives CDR1 SGHTA, CDR2 FQGNSA. The V end was cut by 3 bases, the J end by 1 base, with 11 bases between. The CDR3 coding sequence is TGTGCCAGCAGCTTTGTTGGCAGGGGCACAGATACGCAGTATTTT. This translates into CASSFVGRGTDTQYF. The full variable domain, completed using reference TRBV7-2 and TRBJ2-3, is GAGVSQSPSNKVTEKGKDVELRCDPISGHTALYWYRQSLGQGLEFLIYFQGNSAPDKSGLPSDRFSAERTGGSVSTLTIQRTQQEDSAVYLCASSFVGRGTDTQYFGPGTRLTVL.

The chain employs TRBV3-1 and TRBJ1-2; maybe TRBD1 (5 bases). The CDR3 consists of 18 residues. Germline CDR1 is LGHDT and CDR2 is YNNKEL (reference sequence). Trimming pared 0 bases from V and 0 bases from J, leaving 17 bases between. The CDR3 DNA sequence: TGTGCCAGCAGCCAAGAGATAACGACAGTCAGATCTAACTATGGCTACACCTTC. This gives the protein CASSQEITTVRSNYGYTF. Looking up the rest from reference TRBV3-1 and TRBJ1-2 gives the full variable domain: DTAVSQTPKYLVTQMGNDKSIKCEQNLGHDTMYWYKQDSKKFLKIMFSYNNKELIINETVPNRFSPKSPDKAHLNLHINSLELGDSAVYFCASSQEITTVRSNYGYTFGSGTRLTVV.

This clonotype was counted between two and nine times. The chain links TRBV6-1 to TRBJ1-2; 8 bases are shared with TRBD1. Germline CDR1 and CDR2: MNHNS and SASEGT. The CDR3 has 16 residues. V was pared by 0 bases and J by 7 bases, with 10 bases of the junction left unmatched. The CDR3 here is CASSEATGAYRGGYTF. CDR3 in DNA: TGTGCCAGCAGTGAAGCGACAGGGGCTTATAGAGGTGGCTACACCTTC.

This chain links TRBV20-1 with TRBJ1-2; D is ambiguous. V was pared by 3 bases and J by 6 bases, with 11 bases between. Germline CDR1 DFQATT, CDR2 SNEGSKA (reference sequence). This CDR3 region has 12 residues. The CDR3 reads CSASFQEDGYTF. The CDR3 bases are TGCAGTGCTAGTTTTCAGGAAGATGGCTACACCTTC.